The 28 T cell receptor beta chains given below trace back to one sample, sequenced in a study of cytomegalovirus exposure and HLA in healthy donors. Primers: 60 Vbeta forward and 13 Jbeta reverse. Clones were read by immunoSEQ multiplex PCR, and TCRdb kept only the in-frame ones, dropping some. The sample records some 140,000 clones, roughly three quarters being singletons. The sequenced material came from PBMCs. All receptors come from a female donor in good health and CMV-seronegative.

This clone was seen only a few times. V is TRBV6-5 and J is TRBJ1-5; 10 positions agree with TRBD1. This CDR3 comprises 15 residues. The J segment lost 2 bases and the V segment lost 5 bases, leaving 3 bases of the junction unmatched. CDR1 and CDR2 (germline): MNHEY, SVGAGI. Here the CDR3 reads CASSPGTGGNQPQHF. In nucleotides, the CDR3 is TGTGCCAGCAGTCCCGGGACAGGGGGCAATCAGCCCCAGCATTTT.

V usage is TRBV30 and J usage is TRBJ2-7; 12 bases fit TRBD1. Unmatched junction bases numbered 6, after V lost 3 bases and J lost 6 bases. Germline V gives CDR1 GTSNPN, CDR2 SVGIG (reference sequence). CDR3 length: 14 amino acids. The CDR3 nucleotides read TGTGCCTGGAGGCAGCCGGGACAGGGGGCCGAGCAGTACTTC. It is translated as CAWRQPGQGAEQYF.

This chain uses TRBV6-5 with TRBJ2-7; TRBD2 matches 7 bases. V lost 1 base, J lost 5 bases, and 8 bases stayed unmatched. The CDR3 extends over 15 amino acids. CDR1 and CDR2 (germline): MNHEY, SVGAGI. This CDR3 is CASSYFAGRGHEQYF. The CDR3, as DNA: TGTGCCAGCAGTTACTTTGCGGGGAGGGGCCACGAGCAGTACTTC.

The rearrangement uses TRBV5-5 and TRBJ1-2; a possible D gene is TRBD1 (5 bases). Germline lookup yields CDR1 SGHKS and CDR2 YYEKEE (reference sequence). This CDR3 has 11 residues. V lost 1 base and J lost 10, with 8 bases in between. The CDR3 DNA is TGTGCCAGCAGCTTGAGGGGTGACTACACCTTC. It yields the protein CASSLRGDYTF. The variable domain in full, completed from reference TRBV5-5 and TRBJ1-2, reads DAGVTQSPTHLIKTRGQQVTLRCSPISGHKSVSWYQQVLGQGPQFIFQYYEKEERGRGNFPDRFSARQFPNYSSELNVNALLLGDSALYLCASSLRGDYTFGSGTRLTVV.

This clone occurred a few times. The chain carries TRBV10-3 and TRBJ1-3; 9 nucleotides align to TRBD1. CDR3 size: 18 residues. Looked up from germline, CDR1 is ENHRY and CDR2 is SYGVKD. The ends lost 6 bases at V and 2 bases at J; junction bases unmatched: 14. The CDR3 loop reads CAIRDFLQGAVAGNTIYF. CDR3 nucleotide sequence: TGTGCCATCAGGGACTTCTTACAGGGGGCGGTAGCTGGAAACACCATATATTTT.

This clone was found once. The chain employs TRBV7-2 and TRBJ2-1, with D uncertain. Germline CDR1 SGHTA, CDR2 FQGNSA. The V end lost 5 bases, the J end lost 7 bases, and 9 bases lay between the germline ends. CDR3 length: 12 amino acids. As DNA, the CDR3 is TGTGCCAGCAGCCCCCAGAGGAATGAGCAGTTCTTC. Translating it yields CASSPQRNEQFF. The whole variable domain, filled in from reference TRBV7-2 and TRBJ2-1, reads GAGVSQSPSNKVTEKGKDVELRCDPISGHTALYWYRQSLGQGLEFLIYFQGNSAPDKSGLPSDRFSAERTGGSVSTLTIQRTQQEDSAVYLCASSPQRNEQFFGPGTRLTVL.

This chain joins TRBV4-3 and TRBJ2-5, with D maybe TRBD2 (5 bases). Trimming pared 4 bases from V and 1 base from J, leaving 13 bases between. The CDR3 runs to 15 residues. Germline V gene lookup returns CDR1 LGHNA and CDR2 YSLEER. CDR3 nucleotides: TGCGCCAGCAGCCGCAATAGGGAGTCCCAAGAGACCCAGTACTTC. Translated: CASSRNRESQETQYF.

The rearrangement uses TRBV7-2 and TRBJ1-4; 9 bases agree with TRBD1. The ends lost 5 bases at V and 8 bases at J; junction bases unmatched: 9. This CDR3 is 15 amino acids long. Germline V lookup: CDR1 SGHTA, CDR2 FQGNSA. The CDR3 bases are TGTGCCAGCAGCGACTACAGGGGGCTGGGCGAAAAACTGTTTTTT. Translating gives CASSDYRGLGEKLFF.

The chain combines TRBV7-9 with TRBJ2-3, with D possibly TRBD2 on 5 matching bases. Trimming removed 5 bases at V and 2 bases at J, with 14 bases between. Per germline, CDR1 SEHNR and CDR2 FQNEAQ (reference sequence). This CDR3 comprises 15 residues. CDR3 nucleotides: TGTGCCAGCAGCCATCGGGGTGTGGACACAGATACGCAGTATTTT. Encoded protein: CASSHRGVDTDTQYF.

The chain uses TRBV5-1 and TRBJ2-2; tentatively, D is TRBD1 (5 bases). Deletions cut 3 bases from V and 7 bases from J, with 10 bases between. CDR1 and CDR2 from the germline V gene are SGHRS and YFSETQ. The CDR3 is 13 residues long. The CDR3 nucleotides read TGCGCCAGCAGCTCGCAGGGTTTCGGGGAGCTGTTTTTT. It specifies CASSSQGFGELFF.

V gene TRBV19 combines with J gene TRBJ1-5; 7 bases line up with TRBD1. J gave up 2 bases and V 3 bases, and 10 bases lay outside the gene matches. Germline CDR1 reads LNHDA; CDR2 reads SQIVND (reference sequence). The CDR3 consists of 17 residues. The CDR3 sequence is CASSIGAGTAGNQPQHF. The DNA of the CDR3 is TGTGCCAGTAGTATCGGGGCCGGGACAGCGGGCAATCAGCCCCAGCATTTT.

The chain links TRBV28 to TRBJ1-4, with D maybe TRBD1 (5 bases). The germline CDR1 and CDR2 sequences are MDHEN and SYDVKM. The CDR3 covers 14 residues. Deletions cut 3 bases from V and 7 bases from J, with 12 bases between. CDR3 sequence (DNA): TGTGCCAGCAGTTTGGAGTTGGGGGGTGAAAAACTGTTTTTT. Its translation: CASSLELGGEKLFF. Complete variable domain (other parts from reference TRBV28 and TRBJ1-4): DVKVTQSSRYLVKRTGEKVFLECVQDMDHENMFWYRQDPGLGLRLIYFSYDVKMKEKGDIPEGYSVSREKKERFSLILESASTNQTSMYLCASSLELGGEKLFFGSGTQLSVL.

The CDR3 nucleotides read TGTGCCAGCAGGGGAGGTGAGGGTGAAGCTTTCTTT. Translation: CASRGGEGEAFF. V usage is TRBV7-9 and J usage is TRBJ1-1; D not resolved. V was trimmed by 6 bases and J by 7 bases, leaving 12 bases between them. The CDR3 has 12 residues. The germline V gene has CDR1 SEHNR and CDR2 FQNEAQ (reference sequence).

In DNA form, the CDR3 reads TGTGCCAGCAGTGAACAACCCCCGGGACAGGGGGCGTATGAGCAGTTCTTC. This gives the protein CASSEQPPGQGAYEQFF. This chain links TRBV6-1 with TRBJ2-1, with TRBD1 identical over 12 bases. The CDR3 is 17 residues long. Unmatched junction bases numbered 10, after V lost 2 bases and J lost 8 bases. Germline loops: CDR1 MNHNS, CDR2 SASEGT.

In its sample, this clone was seen once. This CDR3 reads CASSEKGQGAETSGYTF. The DNA for the CDR3 is TGTGCCAGCAGTGAAAAGGGACAGGGGGCGGAGACGTCTGGCTACACCTTC. The chain couples TRBV6-1 to TRBJ1-2; 12 nucleotides agree with TRBD1. This CDR3 contains 17 residues. V lost 2 bases and J lost 7; bases outside the gene matches: 11. Looked up from germline, CDR1 is MNHNS and CDR2 is SASEGT.

This clone appeared once. CDR3 in amino acids: CASFLGPHTGELFF. DNA for the CDR3: TGTGCCAGCTTCTTGGGGCCTCACACCGGGGAGCTGTTTTTT. This sequence joins TRBV7-2 and TRBJ2-2; D may be TRBD1 (5 bases). V shed 8 bases and J shed 3 bases, with 13 bases lying between them. The CDR3 loop spans 14 amino acids. CDR1 and CDR2 from the germline V gene are SGHTA and FQGNSA.

The V gene is TRBV6-5, the J gene TRBJ1-4; no clear D gene. The V and J ends lost 0 bases and 5 bases respectively, with 7 bases between them. CDR1 is MNHEY, CDR2 SVGAGI, per germline. CDR3 length: 14 residues. CDR3: CASSYSTGNEKLFF. The CDR3 DNA reads as TGTGCCAGCAGTTACTCGACGGGGAATGAAAAACTGTTTTTT.

V gene TRBV5-6 combines with J gene TRBJ2-3, with TRBD1 as a possible D gene (5 bases). The CDR3 loop spans 16 amino acids. With 0 bases removed from V and 2 bases from J, the gap between germline ends came to 13 bases. The germline V gene has CDR1 SGHDT and CDR2 YYEEEE. DNA for the CDR3: TGTGCCAGCAGCTTGGGCGCGTTGGGGCTCACAGATACGCAGTATTTT. This translates into CASSLGALGLTDTQYF.

The chain recombines TRBV29-1 with TRBJ2-1; no clear D. The ends were cut back, 6 bases at V and 0 bases at J, with 12 bases in the middle. The CDR3 is 14 amino acids. Germline lookup yields CDR1 SQVTM and CDR2 ANQGSEA. The CDR3 reads CSVGRISSYNEQFF. The CDR3 DNA reads TGCAGCGTGGGCCGAATAAGCTCCTACAATGAGCAGTTCTTC.

V gene TRBV2 combines with J gene TRBJ2-3; 7 bases match TRBD2. Germline V gives CDR1 SNHLY, CDR2 FYNNEI. The V and J ends lost 5 bases and 4 bases, in that order; junction bases with no gene match: 9. The CDR3 loop spans 15 amino acids. Written as DNA, the CDR3 is TGTGCCAGCAGTTGGGAGCAACGGGGGGCAGATACGCAGTATTTT. Translated, it gives CASSWEQRGADTQYF.

The rearrangement uses TRBV10-3 and TRBJ1-2; 8 bases agree with TRBD1. The CDR3 length is 15 residues. CDR1 ENHRY and CDR2 SYGVKD come from the germline V gene. The V segment lost 4 bases and the J segment 4 bases; nucleotides outside the gene matches: 8. CDR3 residues: CAISALDRGAYGYTF. CDR3 nucleotides: TGTGCCATCAGTGCTCTCGACAGGGGAGCCTATGGCTACACCTTC.

V is TRBV5-6 and J is TRBJ2-2; tentatively, D is TRBD2 (6 bases). Trimming removed 4 bases at V and 5 bases at J, with 18 bases between. The CDR3 consists of 16 residues. The germline CDR1 and CDR2 sequences are SGHDT and YYEEEE. The CDR3 nucleotides read TGTGCCAGCAGCCATCCGGGGGAACGAGTGACCGGGGAGCTGTTTTTT. This translates into CASSHPGERVTGELFF.

Of note for this clone: One junction end disagrees with the germline gene, perhaps due to a read error. This chain uses TRBV7-7 with TRBJ2-5, with TRBD2 matching 13 bases. CDR1 is SSHAT and CDR2 is FNYEAQ in the germline V gene (reference sequence). The CDR3 covers 18 residues. The CDR3 loop reads CASSRGDGLAGDQETQYF. In nucleotides, the CDR3 is TGTGCTAGCAGCCGGGGTGATGGACTAGCGGGAGACCAAGAGACCCAGTACTTC.

In this sample, this clone turned up many times. V gene TRBV6-5 combines with J gene TRBJ2-3; D is possibly TRBD2 (6 bases). This CDR3 comprises 12 residues. From germline, CDR1 is MNHEY and CDR2 SVGAGI. V gave up 6 bases and J gave up 10 bases, with 14 bases separating them. The CDR3 DNA is TGTGCCAGCAGCCAGACTAGAGTTGCGCAGTATTTT. Translating gives CASSQTRVAQYF.

The chain couples TRBV28 to TRBJ2-1, with 8 bases lining up with TRBD2. CDR1 and CDR2 from the germline V gene are MDHEN and SYDVKM. The J segment lost 3 bases and the V segment lost 4 bases, leaving 5 bases of the junction unmatched. The CDR3 is 15 residues long. The CDR3 DNA reads TGTGCCAGCAGTTCCATCGGGACTAGCTACAATGAGCAGTTCTTC. Protein: CASSSIGTSYNEQFF.

The V and J genes are TRBV30 and TRBJ1-2; D not certain. This CDR3 is 12 amino acids long. Trimming shortened V by 2 bases and J by 8 bases, and 12 bases separated the two germline ends. The V gene's germline CDR1 is GTSNPN and CDR2 SVGIG (reference sequence). The CDR3 here is CAWSIGGIGYTF. In DNA form, the CDR3 reads TGTGCCTGGAGTATTGGAGGGATCGGCTACACCTTC.

The J gene is TRBJ1-2, the V gene TRBV18, with 8 bases that match TRBD1. Germline V gene lookup returns CDR1 KGHSH and CDR2 LQKENI. The CDR3 totals 15 residues. The ends lost 3 bases at V and 5 bases at J; junction bases unmatched: 8. The CDR3 protein is CASSPRTGNDYGYTF. The CDR3, as DNA: TGTGCCAGCTCACCGAGGACAGGGAATGATTATGGCTACACCTTC.

The J gene is TRBJ1-1, the V gene TRBV9, with 11 positions matching TRBD1. The CDR3 is 16 amino acids. Unmatched junction bases numbered 1, after V lost 0 bases and J lost 0 bases. Per germline, CDR1 SGDLS and CDR2 YYNGEE. The CDR3 loop is CASSVGDRGVNTEAFF. The CDR3 DNA reads as TGTGCCAGCAGCGTAGGGGACAGGGGGGTGAACACTGAAGCTTTCTTT.